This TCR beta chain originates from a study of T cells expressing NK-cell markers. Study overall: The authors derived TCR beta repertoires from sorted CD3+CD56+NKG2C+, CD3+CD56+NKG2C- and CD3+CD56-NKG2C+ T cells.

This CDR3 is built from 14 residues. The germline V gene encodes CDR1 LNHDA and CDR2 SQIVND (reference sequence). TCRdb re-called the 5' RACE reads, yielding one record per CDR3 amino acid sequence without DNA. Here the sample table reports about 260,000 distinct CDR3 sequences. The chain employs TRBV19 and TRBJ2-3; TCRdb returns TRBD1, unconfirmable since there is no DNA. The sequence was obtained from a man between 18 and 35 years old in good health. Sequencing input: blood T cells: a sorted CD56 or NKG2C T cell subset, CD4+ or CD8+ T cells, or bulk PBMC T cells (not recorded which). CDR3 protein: CASSITGGTDTQYF. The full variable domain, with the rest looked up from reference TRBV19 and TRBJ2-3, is DGGITQSPKYLFRKEGQNVTLSCEQNLNHDAMYWYRQDPGQGLRLIYYSQIVNDFQKGDIAEGYSVSREKKESFPLTVTSAQKNPTAFYLCASSITGGTDTQYFGPGTRLTVL.